These 5 T cell receptor beta chains were all obtained from the same sample, sequenced in a study of CD8+CD57+ T cells in acquired aplastic anemia listed by TCRdb under 2018. These reads were obtained on an Illumina HiSeq 2000. Genomic DNA served as template for TCR beta VDJ combination and CDR3 sequence profiling. The raw public data were reprocessed by TCRdb itself: fastp quality trimming at Q25, MiXCR clonotype calling, in-frame beta chains only. Identical CDR3 protein sequences are pooled into one entry, listed with their most common genes and DNA. The sample contains under 350,000 distinct CDR3 sequences, 50% to 65% of them found a single time. 1% to 1.5% of the sample belongs to the ten largest clones. The patients picked for sequencing were ones in whom flow cytometry had shown an expansion of CD8+CD57+ cells. Sequenced: sorted CD4+, CD8+, or CD8+CD57+ T cells (not recorded which) from PBMCs. All receptors derive from a human donor with aplastic anemia.

The chain is built from TRBV15 and TRBJ2-1; no clear D gene. The V end lost 0 bases, the J end lost 9 bases, and 12 bases lay between the germline ends. Germline V CDR1 and CDR2: LNHNV, YYDKDF (reference sequence). This CDR3 is built from 14 residues. DNA for the CDR3: TGTGCCACCAGCAGAGACGGTGTTTCCGGTGAGCAGTTCTTC. Protein sequence: CATSRDGVSGEQFF. Full variable domain (remainder filled in from reference TRBV15 and TRBJ2-1): DAMVIQNPRYQVTQFGKPVTLSCSQTLNHNVMYWYQQKSSQAPKLLFHYYDKDFNNEADTPDNFQSRRPNTSFCFLDIRSPGLGDTAMYLCATSRDGVSGEQFFGPGTRLTVL.

This chain joins TRBV7-9 and TRBJ1-6; D not certain. This CDR3 contains 15 residues. Trimming took 4 bases from V and 8 from J, leaving 15 bases between them. CDR1 is SEHNR and CDR2 is FQNEAQ in the germline V gene (reference sequence). CDR3 bases: TGTGCCAGCAGCTCCCGGAGGAAGCCCGATTCACCCCTCCACTTT. This codes for CASSSRRKPDSPLHF.

In regard to this clonotype: A much larger clonotype is one base distant, so this may be a read error. The chain has TRBV10-3 and TRBJ2-5; TRBD2 matches at 15 bases. The CDR3 has 16 amino acids. Germline V gene data show CDR1 as ENHRY and CDR2 as SYGVKD. CDR3 coding DNA: TGTGCCATCAGTGGGGGACTAGCGGGAGGTCAAGGGACCCAGTACTTC. Its protein product is CAISGGLAGGQGTQYF.

This clonotype was seen a few times. J is TRBJ2-7 and V is TRBV7-8; TRBD1 or TRBD2 may be the D gene (6 bases each). Looked up from germline, CDR1 is SGHVS and CDR2 is FQNEAQ. CDR3 size: 12 residues. Deletions cut 5 bases from V and 6 bases from J, with 11 bases between. CDR3 sequence reads: CASSLEGGEQYF. The CDR3, as DNA: TGTGCCAGCAGCCTGGAGGGGGGCGAGCAGTACTTC.

The chain has TRBV7-6 and TRBJ1-1, with D perhaps TRBD1 (6 bases). V gave up 1 base and J gave up 0 bases, with 9 bases separating them. CDR3 length: 15 residues. The germline gives CDR1 SGHVS, CDR2 FNYEAQ. The CDR3 region is CASSLGRGVNTEAFF. The CDR3 coding sequence is TGTGCCAGCAGCTTAGGGAGGGGGGTGAACACTGAAGCTTTCTTT.